The 5 T cell receptor beta chains reported below all come from one sample, sequenced in a study of blood T cell repertoires in COVID-19. Sequencing used immunoSEQ multiplex PCR; TCRdb keeps in-frame clones, though not all of them. The table shows 150,000 to 200,000 clones, with 75% to 90% occurring only once. The sequencing input was peripheral blood. These receptors were collected from a man aged 40-49 years with acute or convalescent COVID-19.

The V and J genes are TRBV2 and TRBJ1-4; possible D gene TRBD1, 5 bases. Trimming removed 1 base at V and 8 bases at J, with 23 bases between. The CDR3 extends over 18 amino acids. Germline CDR1 is SNHLY and CDR2 is FYNNEI. The CDR3 coding sequence is TGTGCCAGCAGTGAAGGGATACTCCGGGACTCCCTACCAGAAAAACTGTTTTTT. The encoded protein is CASSEGILRDSLPEKLFF.

The chain employs TRBV10-2 and TRBJ1-5; D might be TRBD1 (5 bases). V dropped 3 bases and J dropped 6 bases, with 15 bases sitting between them. The CDR3 spans 15 residues. Germline V lookup: CDR1 WSHSY, CDR2 SAAADI. The CDR3 region is CASSDIRVMGQPQHF. For the CDR3, the DNA is TGCGCCAGCAGTGATATCAGGGTTATGGGTCAGCCCCAGCATTTT.

The CDR3: CASSQGLAGYTDTQYF. The DNA of the CDR3 is TGCGCCAGCAGCCAAGGACTAGCGGGGTACACAGATACGCAGTATTTT. V gene TRBV4-3 combines with J gene TRBJ2-3; TRBD2 matches 11 bases. Unmatched junction bases numbered 2, after V lost 1 base and J lost 2 bases. Looked up from germline, CDR1 is LGHNA and CDR2 is YSLEER. This CDR3 region has 16 residues.

The rearrangement links TRBV28 to TRBJ2-1; 10 nucleotides line up with TRBD2. This CDR3 has 13 residues. Per the germline V gene, CDR1 is MDHEN and CDR2 is SYDVKM. V shed 7 bases, J shed 9 bases, and the junction held 6 bases outside the gene matches. The CDR3: CASKRGGLGEQFF. In nucleotides, the CDR3 is TGTGCCAGCAAGCGGGGGGGCCTTGGTGAGCAGTTCTTC.

J is TRBJ2-2 and V is TRBV11-3; TRBD1 matches 8 bases. This CDR3 is 15 amino acids long. V lost 5 bases and J lost 3; bases outside the gene matches: 5. Germline CDR1 is SGHNT and CDR2 is YENEEA. The chain's CDR3 is CASSLRGLDTGELFF. In nucleotides, the CDR3 is TGTGCCAGCAGCCTCAGGGGGCTCGACACCGGGGAGCTGTTTTTT.